This is a list of T cell receptor beta chains from one sample in a study of response to subunit inactivated influenza vaccine. Using its own MiXCR run on the RT-PCR reads, TCRdb lists one record per CDR3 protein. This sample has roughly 460,000 distinct CDR3 sequences; around 9.9% occur once, and the top ten carry approximately 12%. Sequenced material: PBMCs from blood, taken roughly 47 days after vaccination. The receptors come from a man aged 50 or older who received an inactivated influenza vaccine. Both conserved end residues are part of each CDR3. Each record gives: D gene, CDR3 length, V gene, J gene, clone size, CDR3 DNA, CDR3 protein. D genes are given only for firm matches. A row's size may be missing; if present it is once, few, many or a size class.

d_gene: TRBD1
len: 17
v_gene: TRBV7-8
j_gene: TRBJ1-5
abundance: few
CDR3nt: TGTGCCAGCAGCATTAACCCCGGGACAGGCGGCAATCAGCCCCAGCATTTT
CDR3aa: CASSINPGTGGNQPQHF

d_gene: TRBD2
len: 16
v_gene: TRBV5-1
j_gene: TRBJ2-1
abundance: many
CDR3nt: TGCGCCAGCAGCTTGGCGGCTAGCGGAGGATACAATGAGCAGTTCTTC
CDR3aa: CASSLAASGGYNEQFF

d_gene: .
len: 18
v_gene: TRBV10-3
j_gene: TRBJ2-1
abundance: few
CDR3nt: TGTGCCATCAGTGAAACCTCTTCAGGGACAAGATCCTACAATGAGCAGTTCTTC
CDR3aa: CAISETSSGTRSYNEQFF

d_gene: .
len: 15
v_gene: TRBV6-2/TRBV6-3
j_gene: TRBJ2-7
abundance: .
CDR3nt: TGTGCCAGCATGGGGCCAGGAGGACTGAGGTCGGGGCAGTACTTC
CDR3aa: CASMGPGGLRSGQYF

d_gene: .
len: 13
v_gene: TRBV3-1
j_gene: TRBJ1-2
abundance: .
CDR3nt: TGTGCCAGCAGCCAATTACAGGGTGATGGCTACACCTTC
CDR3aa: CASSQLQGDGYTF

d_gene: .
len: 15
v_gene: TRBV9
j_gene: TRBJ2-2
abundance: few
CDR3nt: TGTGCCAGCAGCGTCGCCAGCGGGTTGGGCGGGGAGCTGTTTTTT
CDR3aa: CASSVASGLGGELFF

d_gene: .
len: 10
v_gene: TRBV20-1
j_gene: TRBJ2-1
abundance: few
CDR3nt: TGCAGTGCTAGTCCAGTGGAGCAGTTCTTC
CDR3aa: CSASPVEQFF

d_gene: .
len: 16
v_gene: TRBV7-6
j_gene: TRBJ1-1
abundance: few
CDR3nt: TGTGCCAGCAGCCGCGGGGGGGGACAAGTGAACACTGAAGCTTTCTTT
CDR3aa: CASSRGGGQVNTEAFF

d_gene: TRBD1
len: 14
v_gene: TRBV18
j_gene: TRBJ2-7
abundance: few
CDR3nt: TGTGCCAGCTCACCATATGGGACAGCGTACGAGCAGTACTTC
CDR3aa: CASSPYGTAYEQYF

d_gene: .
len: 14
v_gene: TRBV12-3/TRBV12-4
j_gene: TRBJ2-3
abundance: many
CDR3nt: TGTGCCAGCAGAGCTAACGGTTACACAGATACGCAGTATTTT
CDR3aa: CASRANGYTDTQYF

d_gene: TRBD1
len: 16
v_gene: TRBV20-1
j_gene: TRBJ2-7
abundance: .
CDR3nt: TGCAGTGCTAGAGATATCACACAGGGGTCTTCCTACGAGCAGTACTTC
CDR3aa: CSARDITQGSSYEQYF

d_gene: TRBD2
len: 15
v_gene: TRBV5-5
j_gene: TRBJ2-5
abundance: many
CDR3nt: TGTGCCAGCAGCCGGGGACTAGCGGGGGAAGAGACCCAGTACTTC
CDR3aa: CASSRGLAGEETQYF

d_gene: TRBD2
len: 17
v_gene: TRBV20-1
j_gene: TRBJ2-7
abundance: .
CDR3nt: TGCTGTGCTAGAGATTCCGCAAAAAGCGGGAGCTCCTACGAGCAGTACTTC
CDR3aa: CCARDSAKSGSSYEQYF

d_gene: .
len: 12
v_gene: TRBV29-1
j_gene: TRBJ1-2
abundance: few
CDR3nt: TGCAGCGTCGCAGTAGGGCTCTATGGCTACACCTTC
CDR3aa: CSVAVGLYGYTF

d_gene: TRBD1
len: 15
v_gene: TRBV15
j_gene: TRBJ2-3
abundance: few
CDR3nt: TGTGCCACCAGCAGCCGGGGACAGTCCACAGATACGCAGTATTTT
CDR3aa: CATSSRGQSTDTQYF

d_gene: .
len: 15
v_gene: TRBV20-1
j_gene: TRBJ1-1
abundance: few
CDR3nt: TGCAGTGCTCCTGACGCAGGGTCTAAGCACGCTGAAGCTTTCTTT
CDR3aa: CSAPDAGSKHAEAFF

d_gene: TRBD2
len: 16
v_gene: TRBV20-1
j_gene: TRBJ2-1
abundance: many
CDR3nt: TGCAGTGCTAACCCCTTGACTAGCGGGACATTTGGTGAGCAGTTCTTC
CDR3aa: CSANPLTSGTFGEQFF

d_gene: TRBD1
len: 18
v_gene: TRBV6-1
j_gene: TRBJ2-7
abundance: few
CDR3nt: TGTGCCAGCAGCCCCGGAATCGCAGGGGGCCGGGGCATCTACGAGCAGTACTTC
CDR3aa: CASSPGIAGGRGIYEQYF

d_gene: .
len: 13
v_gene: TRBV9
j_gene: TRBJ2-5
abundance: .
CDR3nt: TGTGCCAGCAGCGCGCGCTTAGGAGAGACCCAGTACTTC
CDR3aa: CASSARLGETQYF

d_gene: TRBD2
len: 17
v_gene: TRBV20-1
j_gene: TRBJ2-3
abundance: .
CDR3nt: TGCTGTGCTAGAGCGGGACTAGCGGGGGCCCGCACAGATACGCAGTATTTT
CDR3aa: CCARAGLAGARTDTQYF

d_gene: TRBD1
len: 15
v_gene: TRBV5-1
j_gene: TRBJ1-6
abundance: .
CDR3nt: TGCGCCAGCAGCTCAGCAGGGGGTTTGAATTCACCCCTCCACTTT
CDR3aa: CASSSAGGLNSPLHF

d_gene: .
len: 11
v_gene: TRBV2
j_gene: TRBJ2-7
abundance: few
CDR3nt: TGTGCCAGCAGGCTAGAATACGAGCAGTACTTC
CDR3aa: CASRLEYEQYF

d_gene: TRBD2
len: 15
v_gene: TRBV7-3
j_gene: TRBJ2-2
abundance: .
CDR3nt: TGTGCCAGCAGCCGGGCTAGCGGGAGCACCGGGGAGCTGTTTTTT
CDR3aa: CASSRASGSTGELFF

d_gene: .
len: 12
v_gene: TRBV20-1
j_gene: TRBJ2-5
abundance: .
CDR3nt: TGCAGTGCTAGACGGCAGCAAGAGACCCAGTACTTC
CDR3aa: CSARRQQETQYF

d_gene: TRBD2
len: 18
v_gene: TRBV11-1
j_gene: TRBJ2-3
abundance: few
CDR3nt: TGTGCCAGCAGCCTCATTGCGGGGACTAGAAGGGGCACAGATACGCAGTATTTT
CDR3aa: CASSLIAGTRRGTDTQYF

d_gene: TRBD1
len: 14
v_gene: TRBV7-2
j_gene: TRBJ2-7
abundance: few
CDR3nt: TGTGCCAGCAGCTTCGACAGGGGGTTGGACGAGCAGTACTTC
CDR3aa: CASSFDRGLDEQYF

d_gene: TRBD2
len: 20
v_gene: TRBV18
j_gene: TRBJ2-2
abundance: .
CDR3nt: TGTGCCAGCTCACCGATCATGGCTAGCGGGAGGGCCGGAAGCACCGGGGAGCTGTTTTTT
CDR3aa: CASSPIMASGRAGSTGELFF

d_gene: TRBD2
len: 18
v_gene: TRBV4-3
j_gene: TRBJ2-3
abundance: .
CDR3nt: TGCGCCAGCAGCCAAGATTTGGGGCCAGCGGGGGCGGTAGATACGCAGTATTTT
CDR3aa: CASSQDLGPAGAVDTQYF

d_gene: TRBD2
len: 15
v_gene: TRBV20-1
j_gene: TRBJ2-5
abundance: many
CDR3nt: TGCAGTCCGCTAGGTGGTAGCGGGACCCAAGAGACCCAGTACTTC
CDR3aa: CSPLGGSGTQETQYF

d_gene: TRBD1
len: 15
v_gene: TRBV5-1
j_gene: TRBJ2-5
abundance: .
CDR3nt: TGCGCCAGCAGCTTGGGACAGGGGGCAACAGAGACCCAGTACTTC
CDR3aa: CASSLGQGATETQYF

d_gene: TRBD2
len: 16
v_gene: TRBV7-8
j_gene: TRBJ2-5
abundance: few
CDR3nt: TGTGCCAGCAGCTTACTCCCTAGCGGATCGAAAGAGACCCAGTACTTC
CDR3aa: CASSLLPSGSKETQYF

d_gene: .
len: 13
v_gene: TRBV4-3
j_gene: TRBJ2-3
abundance: many
CDR3nt: TGCGCCAGCAGCCAAGAACCGGGGGATACGCAGTATTTT
CDR3aa: CASSQEPGDTQYF

d_gene: .
len: 12
v_gene: TRBV7-9
j_gene: TRBJ1-4
abundance: few
CDR3nt: TGTGCCAGCAGCTCCCATGATGAAAAACTGTTTTTT
CDR3aa: CASSSHDEKLFF

d_gene: .
len: 14
v_gene: TRBV5-1
j_gene: TRBJ1-2
abundance: few
CDR3nt: TGCGCCAGCAGCTTCGAGGGGATCCGATTTGGCTACACCTTC
CDR3aa: CASSFEGIRFGYTF

d_gene: .
len: 14
v_gene: TRBV12-3/TRBV12-4
j_gene: TRBJ1-1
abundance: .
CDR3nt: TGTGCCAGCAGTTTACAACGGATGAACACTGAAGCTTTCTTT
CDR3aa: CASSLQRMNTEAFF

d_gene: TRBD2
len: 16
v_gene: TRBV4-3
j_gene: TRBJ2-1
abundance: .
CDR3nt: TGCGCCAGCAGCCAAGACCCAGGGCTAGCGGGGAATGAGCAGTTCTTC
CDR3aa: CASSQDPGLAGNEQFF

d_gene: TRBD1
len: 16
v_gene: TRBV4-3
j_gene: TRBJ2-7
abundance: .
CDR3nt: TGCGCCAGCAGCCCCGGGGTGGGGACAGGGGGCTACGAGCAGTACTTC
CDR3aa: CASSPGVGTGGYEQYF

d_gene: .
len: 10
v_gene: TRBV29-1
j_gene: TRBJ1-1
abundance: few
CDR3nt: TGCAGCGTATCAGGGGTTGAAGCTTTCTTT
CDR3aa: CSVSGVEAFF

d_gene: .
len: 14
v_gene: TRBV3-1
j_gene: TRBJ1-2
abundance: .
CDR3nt: TGTGCCAGCAGGCAGGCCGGGTCCTACTATGGCTACACCTTC
CDR3aa: CASRQAGSYYGYTF

d_gene: .
len: 13
v_gene: TRBV28
j_gene: TRBJ1-2
abundance: .
CDR3nt: TGTGCCATGGGCCCCGGGCTCCACTGCTGCTACACCTTC
CDR3aa: CAMGPGLHCCYTF

d_gene: TRBD2
len: 18
v_gene: TRBV10-3
j_gene: TRBJ2-7
abundance: many
CDR3nt: TGTGCCATCAGTCGAGGACTAGCGGGAGATTCCCTCTCCTACGAGCAGTACTTC
CDR3aa: CAISRGLAGDSLSYEQYF

d_gene: .
len: 13
v_gene: TRBV29-1
j_gene: TRBJ1-1
abundance: many
CDR3nt: TGCAGCGTGCAAGCGCAGGAGAACACTGAAGCTTTCTTT
CDR3aa: CSVQAQENTEAFF

d_gene: .
len: 15
v_gene: TRBV9
j_gene: TRBJ2-3
abundance: few
CDR3nt: TGTGCCAGCAGCGTAGACTCCCCCTACACAGATACGCAGTATTTT
CDR3aa: CASSVDSPYTDTQYF

d_gene: .
len: 15
v_gene: TRBV7-9
j_gene: TRBJ2-5
abundance: few
CDR3nt: TGTGCCAGCAGCTTAGCAACTACTGCTAAAGAGACCCAGTACTTC
CDR3aa: CASSLATTAKETQYF

d_gene: .
len: 15
v_gene: TRBV7-6
j_gene: TRBJ2-5
abundance: .
CDR3nt: TGTGCCAGCAGCTTAGGACCCAGGATCCAAGAGACCCAGTACTTC
CDR3aa: CASSLGPRIQETQYF

d_gene: TRBD2
len: 17
v_gene: TRBV6-5
j_gene: TRBJ2-3
abundance: many
CDR3nt: TGTGCCAGCAGTTCCGATCGAGCGGGGGGGCCATCAGATACGCAGTATTTT
CDR3aa: CASSSDRAGGPSDTQYF

d_gene: .
len: 13
v_gene: TRBV28
j_gene: TRBJ2-3
abundance: many
CDR3nt: TGTGCCAGCAGCCGCGACTTCGACGGTCCGCAGTATTTT
CDR3aa: CASSRDFDGPQYF

d_gene: .
len: 17
v_gene: TRBV7-9
j_gene: TRBJ2-1
abundance: .
CDR3nt: TGTGCCAGCAGCTTAATCTTCGGGACCCCGCGTGACAATGAGCAGTTCTTC
CDR3aa: CASSLIFGTPRDNEQFF

d_gene: TRBD2
len: 15
v_gene: TRBV7-2
j_gene: TRBJ2-1
abundance: .
CDR3nt: TGTGCCAGCAGCTTAACTAGCGGGGGAGACAATGAGCAGTTCTTC
CDR3aa: CASSLTSGGDNEQFF

d_gene: .
len: 13
v_gene: TRBV24-1
j_gene: TRBJ2-1
abundance: few
CDR3nt: TGTGCCACCAGTGACCGTTCCGGAGATGAGCAGTTCTTC
CDR3aa: CATSDRSGDEQFF

d_gene: .
len: 15
v_gene: TRBV28
j_gene: TRBJ1-2
abundance: many
CDR3nt: TGTGCCAGCAGTTTAAGGGCTCGGTCCCACTATGGCTACACCTTC
CDR3aa: CASSLRARSHYGYTF

d_gene: .
len: 14
v_gene: TRBV5-1
j_gene: TRBJ2-5
abundance: few
CDR3nt: TGCGCCAGCAGCTTGACACAGCCCCAAGAGACCCAGTACTTC
CDR3aa: CASSLTQPQETQYF

d_gene: TRBD1
len: 16
v_gene: TRBV4-3
j_gene: TRBJ1-1
abundance: .
CDR3nt: TGCGCCAGCAGCCAGGAACCGGGACAGGGGATTACTGAAGCTTTCTTT
CDR3aa: CASSQEPGQGITEAFF

d_gene: .
len: 13
v_gene: TRBV7-8
j_gene: TRBJ2-3
abundance: .
CDR3nt: TGTGCCAGCAGCCATCGAACTTACGATACGCAGTATTTT
CDR3aa: CASSHRTYDTQYF

d_gene: .
len: 13
v_gene: TRBV7-2
j_gene: TRBJ1-6
abundance: .
CDR3nt: TGTGCCAGCAGCCCCAATACGAGATCACCCCTCCACTTT
CDR3aa: CASSPNTRSPLHF